These 9 T cell receptor beta chains originate from one sample sequenced in a study of T-cell reconstitution after alpha-beta-depleted transplantation in children. Preparation of the TCRbeta library involved a method that used unique molecular identifiers. TCRdb re-called the PCR reads with MiXCR, one entry per CDR3 protein. The sample includes around 960,000 distinct CDR3 sequences, less than 30% of them seen just once. Sequencing was performed on PBMCs, mostly from graft donor cells, taken 360 days after TCRalphabeta/CD19-depleted stem cell transplant. Receptors were obtained from a boy younger than two who had a stem cell transplant for SCID, so the T cells may come from the graft donor.

The chain has TRBV5-1 and TRBJ1-3; D remains unclear. The CDR3 has 14 residues. Trimming removed 1 base at V and 0 bases at J, with 5 bases between. Per the germline V gene, CDR1 is SGHRS and CDR2 is YFSETQ. Written as DNA, the CDR3 is TGCGCCAGCAGCTTGTGGTCCTCTGGAAACACCATATATTTT. This gives the protein CASSLWSSGNTIYF.

J is TRBJ2-1 and V is TRBV7-7; 8 nucleotides match TRBD1. After removal of 5 bases from V and 6 bases from J, the junction contained 9 bases not matched to a gene. CDR3 length: 15 residues. The germline CDR1 and CDR2 sequences are SSHAT and FNYEAQ (reference sequence). In nucleotides, the CDR3 is TGTGCCAGCAGCCCAGGACAGGGATCCCCCAATGAGCAGTTCTTC. Encoded protein: CASSPGQGSPNEQFF. Together with reference TRBV7-7 and TRBJ2-1, the CDR3 gives the full variable domain: GAGVSQSPRYKVTKRGQDVTLRCDPISSHATLYWYQQALGQGPEFLTYFNYEAQPDKSGLPSDRFSAERPEGSISTLTIQRTEQRDSAMYRCASSPGQGSPNEQFFGPGTRLTVL.

This clonotype was observed a handful of times. This chain links TRBV20-1 with TRBJ2-3, with TRBD2 as a possible D gene (7 bases). The CDR3 contains 16 residues. Trimming took 6 bases from V and 4 from J, leaving 23 bases between them. Germline loops: CDR1 DFQATT, CDR2 SNEGSKA (reference sequence). CDR3 bases: TGCAGTGCCCCCCGCTGGGGAGGGGGAATGCCAGATACGCAGTATTTT. Protein product: CSAPRWGGGMPDTQYF.

This clonotype has more than one count but fewer than ten. The chain is built from TRBV5-6 and TRBJ2-7; 7 bases agree with TRBD2. CDR3 length equals 15 residues. With 5 bases clipped from V and 3 bases from J, the junction kept 11 bases outside the gene matches. The germline V gene encodes CDR1 SGHDT and CDR2 YYEEEE. Here the CDR3 reads CASSSWGGSYYEQYF. The CDR3 DNA reads as TGTGCCAGCAGTTCATGGGGGGGAAGCTACTACGAGCAGTACTTC.

The chain has TRBV13 and TRBJ1-1; the D gene is possibly TRBD1 (5 bases). The V and J ends lost 6 bases and 4 bases respectively, with 21 bases between them. CDR3 length: 16 residues. CDR1 PRHDT and CDR2 FYEKMQ come from the germline V gene (reference sequence). In DNA form, the CDR3 reads TGTGCCAGCAGTCCTGAGGCGGGGGGTGTCGGCACTGAAGCTTTCTTT. This translates into CASSPEAGGVGTEAFF. Using reference TRBV13 and TRBJ1-1 for the parts outside the CDR3, the full variable domain is AAGVIQSPRHLIKEKRETATLKCYPIPRHDTVYWYQQGPGQDPQFLISFYEKMQSDKGSIPDRFSAQQFSDYHSELNMSSLELGDSALYFCASSPEAGGVGTEAFFGQGTRLTVV.

This clonotype was seen many times. The rearrangement joins TRBV20-1 to TRBJ2-1; D possibly corresponds to TRBD2 (6 bases). CDR1 is DFQATT and CDR2 is SNEGSKA in the germline V gene (reference sequence). The CDR3 length is 14 residues. With 2 bases removed from V and 6 bases from J, the gap between germline ends came to 14 bases. The CDR3 DNA is TGCAGTGCTAGACCCATGGTGACTAGCAATGAGCAGTTCTTC. This translates into CSARPMVTSNEQFF.

The chain links TRBV7-9 to TRBJ2-5, with TRBD2 matching over 7 bases. The CDR3 is made up of 17 amino acids. The V gene end was trimmed by 5 bases and the J gene end by 2 bases; junction bases not matched to a gene: 14. The V gene's germline CDR1 is SEHNR and CDR2 FQNEAQ (reference sequence). As DNA, the CDR3 is TGTGCCAGCAGCACCCGGGACTACCAATCCTCTCAAGAGACCCAGTACTTC. The encoded protein is CASSTRDYQSSQETQYF.

The J gene is TRBJ2-3, the V gene TRBV5-1; D is unresolved. The CDR3 runs 15 residues. In germline, CDR1 is SGHRS, CDR2 YFSETQ. Trimming left V 2 bases short and J 6 bases short, with 16 bases between. The CDR3 loop is CASSFGTWGSDTQYF. CDR3 bases: TGCGCCAGCAGCTTCGGTACCTGGGGTAGTGATACGCAGTATTTT.

This chain joins TRBV2 and TRBJ1-1; D might be TRBD1 (5 bases). Germline V gives CDR1 SNHLY, CDR2 FYNNEI. V lost 2 bases and J lost 13, with 26 bases in between. The CDR3 is made up of 16 amino acids. CDR3 sequence reads: CASSEIRTLPPTGGFF. As DNA, the CDR3 is TGTGCCAGCAGTGAAATCAGGACATTGCCCCCGACCGGTGGTTTCTTT.